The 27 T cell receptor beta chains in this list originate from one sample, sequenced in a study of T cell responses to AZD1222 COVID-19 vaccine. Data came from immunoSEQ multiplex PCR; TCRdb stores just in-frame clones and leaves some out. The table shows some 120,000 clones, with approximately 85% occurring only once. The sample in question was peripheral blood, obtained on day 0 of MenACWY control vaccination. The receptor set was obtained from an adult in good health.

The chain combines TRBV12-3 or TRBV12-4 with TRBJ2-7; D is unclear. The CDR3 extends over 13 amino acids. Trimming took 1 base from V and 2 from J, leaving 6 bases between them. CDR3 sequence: CASSLVLAYEQYF. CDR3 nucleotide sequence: TGTGCCAGCAGTTTAGTTCTGGCCTACGAGCAGTACTTC.

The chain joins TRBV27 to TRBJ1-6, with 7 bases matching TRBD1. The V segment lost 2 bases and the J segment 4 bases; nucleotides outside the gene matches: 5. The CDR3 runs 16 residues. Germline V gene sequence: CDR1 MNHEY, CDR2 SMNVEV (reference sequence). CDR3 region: CASSLRGPAYNSPLHF. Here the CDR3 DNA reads TGTGCCAGCAGTTTAAGGGGGCCGGCGTATAATTCACCCCTCCACTTT.

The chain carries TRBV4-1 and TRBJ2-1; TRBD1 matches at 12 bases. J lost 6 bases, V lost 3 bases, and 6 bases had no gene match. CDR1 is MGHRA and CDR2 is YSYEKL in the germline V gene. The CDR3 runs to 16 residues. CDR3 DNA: TGCGCCAGCAGCCAGGGACAGGGGGCCCGATTCAATGAGCAGTTCTTC. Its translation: CASSQGQGARFNEQFF.

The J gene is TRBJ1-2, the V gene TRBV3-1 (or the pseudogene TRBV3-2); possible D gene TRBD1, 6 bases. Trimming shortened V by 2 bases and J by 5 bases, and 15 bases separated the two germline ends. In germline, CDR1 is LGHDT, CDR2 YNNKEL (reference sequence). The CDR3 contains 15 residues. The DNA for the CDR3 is TGTGCCAGCAGCCAAAGTGTGACAGGAGCTTATGGCTACACCTTC. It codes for CASSQSVTGAYGYTF.

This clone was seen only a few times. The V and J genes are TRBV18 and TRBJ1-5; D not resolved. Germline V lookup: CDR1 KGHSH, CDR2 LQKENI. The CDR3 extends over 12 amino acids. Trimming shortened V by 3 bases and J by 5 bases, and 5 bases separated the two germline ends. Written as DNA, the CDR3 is TGTGCCAGCTCACCCGGCGATCAGCCCCAGCATTTT. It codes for CASSPGDQPQHF.

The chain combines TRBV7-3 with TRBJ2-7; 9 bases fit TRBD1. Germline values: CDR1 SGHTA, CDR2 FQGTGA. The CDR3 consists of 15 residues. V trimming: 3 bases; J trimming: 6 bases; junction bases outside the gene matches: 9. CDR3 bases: TGTGCCAGCAGCTTTTTTTTAGGACAGGGGAGCGAGCAGTACTTC. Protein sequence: CASSFFLGQGSEQYF.

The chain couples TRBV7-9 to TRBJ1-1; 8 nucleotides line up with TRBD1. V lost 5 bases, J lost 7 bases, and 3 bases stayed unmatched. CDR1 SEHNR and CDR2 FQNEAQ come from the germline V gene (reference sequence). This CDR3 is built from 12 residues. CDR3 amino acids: CASSRQGYEAFF. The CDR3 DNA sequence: TGTGCCAGCAGCCGACAGGGGTATGAAGCTTTCTTT.

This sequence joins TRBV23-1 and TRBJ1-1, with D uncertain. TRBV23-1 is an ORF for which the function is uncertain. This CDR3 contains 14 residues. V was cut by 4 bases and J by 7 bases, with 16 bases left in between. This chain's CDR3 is CASSPPPRAVEAFF. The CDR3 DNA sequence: TGCGCCAGCAGTCCCCCCCCGCGGGCTGTTGAAGCTTTCTTT.

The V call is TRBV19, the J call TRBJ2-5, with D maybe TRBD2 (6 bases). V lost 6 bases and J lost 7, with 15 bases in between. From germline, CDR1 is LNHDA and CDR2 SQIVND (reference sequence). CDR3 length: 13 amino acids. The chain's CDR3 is CASSPGEARTQYF. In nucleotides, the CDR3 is TGTGCCAGTAGCCCCGGGGAGGCTCGGACCCAGTACTTC.

CDR3: CASSTTTGPTSNTGELFF. CDR3 DNA: TGTGCCAGCAGCACAACAACAGGTCCCACGTCGAACACCGGGGAGCTGTTTTTT. The chain has TRBV5-6 and TRBJ2-2, with TRBD1 as a possible D gene (5 bases). CDR1 and CDR2 from the germline V gene are SGHDT and YYEEEE. V was pared by 4 bases and J by 0 bases, with 19 bases between. The CDR3 consists of 18 residues.

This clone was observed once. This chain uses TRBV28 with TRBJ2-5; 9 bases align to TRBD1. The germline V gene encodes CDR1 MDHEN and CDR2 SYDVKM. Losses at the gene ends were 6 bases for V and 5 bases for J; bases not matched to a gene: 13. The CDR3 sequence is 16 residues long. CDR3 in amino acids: CASRATGGINLETQYF. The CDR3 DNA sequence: TGTGCCAGCAGGGCCACAGGGGGCATCAATTTGGAGACCCAGTACTTC. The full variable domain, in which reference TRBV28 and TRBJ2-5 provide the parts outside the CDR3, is DVKVTQSSRYLVKRTGEKVFLECVQDMDHENMFWYRQDPGLGLRLIYFSYDVKMKEKGDIPEGYSVSREKKERFSLILESASTNQTSMYLCASRATGGINLETQYFGPGTRLLVL.

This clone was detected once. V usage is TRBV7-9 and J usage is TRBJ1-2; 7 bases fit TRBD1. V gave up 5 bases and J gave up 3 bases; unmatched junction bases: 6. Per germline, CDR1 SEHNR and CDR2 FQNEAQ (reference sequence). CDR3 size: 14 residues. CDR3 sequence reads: CASSPQGEDYGYTF. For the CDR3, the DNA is TGTGCCAGCAGCCCGCAGGGGGAGGACTATGGCTACACCTTC.

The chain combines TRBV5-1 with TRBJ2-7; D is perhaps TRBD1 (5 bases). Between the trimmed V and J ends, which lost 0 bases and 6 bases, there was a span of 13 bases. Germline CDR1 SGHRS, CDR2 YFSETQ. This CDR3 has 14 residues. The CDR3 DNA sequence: TGCGCCAGCAGCTTGGTAGGTAGGGGTTTCGAGCAGTACTTC. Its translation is CASSLVGRGFEQYF.

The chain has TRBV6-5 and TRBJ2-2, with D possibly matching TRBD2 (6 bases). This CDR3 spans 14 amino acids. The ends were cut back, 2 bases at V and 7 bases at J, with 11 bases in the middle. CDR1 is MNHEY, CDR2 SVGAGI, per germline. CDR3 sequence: CASSYQGGIGELFF. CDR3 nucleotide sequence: TGTGCCAGCAGTTACCAGGGAGGTATCGGGGAGCTGTTTTTT.

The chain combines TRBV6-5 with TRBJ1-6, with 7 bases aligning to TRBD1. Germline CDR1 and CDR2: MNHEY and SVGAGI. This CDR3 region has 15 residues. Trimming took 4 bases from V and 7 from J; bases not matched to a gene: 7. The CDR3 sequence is CASSFQTGNNSPLHF. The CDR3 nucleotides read TGTGCCAGCAGTTTCCAGACAGGGAACAATTCACCCCTCCACTTT.

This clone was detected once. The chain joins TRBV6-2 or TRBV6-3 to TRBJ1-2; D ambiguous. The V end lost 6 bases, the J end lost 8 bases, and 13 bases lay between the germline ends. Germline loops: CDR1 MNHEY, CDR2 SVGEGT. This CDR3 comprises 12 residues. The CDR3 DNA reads TGTGCCAGCAGCCCCCAAGGGAGAGGCTACACCTTC. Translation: CASSPQGRGYTF.

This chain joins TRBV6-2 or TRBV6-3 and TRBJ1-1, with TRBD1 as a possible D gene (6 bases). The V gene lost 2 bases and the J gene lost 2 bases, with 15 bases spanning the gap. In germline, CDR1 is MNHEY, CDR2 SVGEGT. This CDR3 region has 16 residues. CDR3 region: CASSYPTGPGNTEAFF. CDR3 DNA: TGTGCCAGCAGTTACCCTACAGGGCCCGGTAACACTGAAGCTTTCTTT.

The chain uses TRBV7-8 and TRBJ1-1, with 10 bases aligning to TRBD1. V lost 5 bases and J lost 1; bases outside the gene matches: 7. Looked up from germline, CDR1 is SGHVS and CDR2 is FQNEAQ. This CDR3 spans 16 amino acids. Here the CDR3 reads CASSKTGGVRNTEAFF. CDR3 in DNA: TGTGCCAGCAGCAAGACAGGGGGCGTGAGGAACACTGAAGCTTTCTTT.

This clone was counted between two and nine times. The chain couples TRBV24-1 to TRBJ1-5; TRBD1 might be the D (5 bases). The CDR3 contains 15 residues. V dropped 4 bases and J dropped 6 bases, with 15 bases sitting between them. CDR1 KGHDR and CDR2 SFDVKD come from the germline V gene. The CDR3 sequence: CATSEARGGIQPQHF. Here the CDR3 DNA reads TGTGCCACCAGTGAGGCAAGGGGCGGGATTCAGCCCCAGCATTTT.

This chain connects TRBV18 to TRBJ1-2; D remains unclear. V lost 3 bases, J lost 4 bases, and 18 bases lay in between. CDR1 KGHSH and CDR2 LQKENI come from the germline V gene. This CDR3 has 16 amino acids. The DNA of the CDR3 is TGTGCCAGCTCACCTACGGACGGTTTGACTTCCTATGGCTACACCTTC. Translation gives CASSPTDGLTSYGYTF.

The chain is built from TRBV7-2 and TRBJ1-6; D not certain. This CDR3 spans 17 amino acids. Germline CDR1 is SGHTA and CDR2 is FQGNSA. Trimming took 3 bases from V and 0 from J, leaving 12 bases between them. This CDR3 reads CASSLLGPSSYNSPLHF. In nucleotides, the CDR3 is TGTGCCAGCAGCTTGTTGGGCCCTAGCTCCTATAATTCACCCCTCCACTTT.

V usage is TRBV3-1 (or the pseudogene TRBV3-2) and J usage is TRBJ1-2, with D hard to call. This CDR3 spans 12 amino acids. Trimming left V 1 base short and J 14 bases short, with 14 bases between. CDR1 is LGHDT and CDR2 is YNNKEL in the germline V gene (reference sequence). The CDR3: CASSQVRTERTF. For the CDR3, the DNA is TGTGCCAGCAGCCAAGTCCGGACGGAGAGGACCTTC.

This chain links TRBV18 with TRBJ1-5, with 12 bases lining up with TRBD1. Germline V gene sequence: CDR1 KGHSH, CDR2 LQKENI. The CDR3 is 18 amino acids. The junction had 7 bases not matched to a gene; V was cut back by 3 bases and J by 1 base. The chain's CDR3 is CASSPGQGARGSNQPQHF. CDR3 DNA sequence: TGTGCCAGCTCACCGGGACAGGGGGCGCGAGGAAGCAATCAGCCCCAGCATTTT.

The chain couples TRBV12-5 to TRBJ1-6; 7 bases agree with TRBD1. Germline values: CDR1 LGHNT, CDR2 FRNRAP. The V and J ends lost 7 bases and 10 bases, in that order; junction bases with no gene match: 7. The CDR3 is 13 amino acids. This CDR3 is CASARSGGSPLHF. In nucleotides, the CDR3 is TGTGCTAGTGCCCGGTCAGGGGGATCACCCCTCCACTTT.

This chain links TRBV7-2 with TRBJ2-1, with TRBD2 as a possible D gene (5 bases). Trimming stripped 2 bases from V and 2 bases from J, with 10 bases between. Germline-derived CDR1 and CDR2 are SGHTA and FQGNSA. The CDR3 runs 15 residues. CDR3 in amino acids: CASSLQRLTYNEQFF. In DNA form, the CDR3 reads TGTGCCAGCAGCTTACAGCGGTTAACCTACAATGAGCAGTTCTTC.

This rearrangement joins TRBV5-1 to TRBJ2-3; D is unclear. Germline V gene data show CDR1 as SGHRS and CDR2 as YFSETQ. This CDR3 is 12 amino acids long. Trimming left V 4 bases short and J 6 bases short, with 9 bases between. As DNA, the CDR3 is TGCGCCAGCAGCGGAACAGCCGATACGCAGTATTTT. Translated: CASSGTADTQYF.

CDR3 loop: CASSLSRQFGETQYF. The CDR3 DNA follows: TGTGCCAGCAGTTTATCAAGACAGTTTGGGGAGACCCAGTACTTC. V is TRBV27 and J is TRBJ2-5, with D possibly matching TRBD1 (5 bases). The V gene lost 0 bases and the J gene lost 5 bases, with 13 bases spanning the gap. The CDR3 spans 15 residues. From germline, CDR1 is MNHEY and CDR2 SMNVEV (reference sequence).